Listed here are 27 T cell receptor beta chains from one sample, sequenced in a study of T cell responses to AZD1222 COVID-19 vaccine. Data came from immunoSEQ multiplex PCR; TCRdb stores just in-frame clones and leaves some out. This sample yields about 96,000 clones, of which about 90% are seen a single time; around 5% belongs to the top ten. The input for sequencing was peripheral blood, taken on day 0 of MenACWY control vaccination. These receptors came from an adult in good health.

V is TRBV5-1 and J is TRBJ1-6; D unclear. Trimming stripped 0 bases from V and 5 bases from J, with 9 bases between. The CDR3 runs to 15 residues. Germline CDR1 SGHRS, CDR2 YFSETQ. CDR3 nucleotides: TGCGCCAGCAGCTTGGCTGGCCCGAATAATTCACCCCTCCACTTT. It specifies CASSLAGPNNSPLHF.

This clone is a singleton in its sample. This sequence joins TRBV18 and TRBJ2-5, with D perhaps being TRBD1 or TRBD2 (5 bases each). The CDR3 runs 14 residues. V dropped 1 base and J dropped 4 bases, with 10 bases sitting between them. Germline loops: CDR1 KGHSH, CDR2 LQKENI. This CDR3 is CASSPRDGLETQYF. The CDR3 bases are TGTGCCAGCTCACCACGGGACGGACTAGAGACCCAGTACTTC.

The genes are TRBV19 and TRBJ1-1; 7 bases fit TRBD1. Unmatched junction bases numbered 6, after V lost 4 bases and J lost 1 base. The CDR3 covers 15 residues. CDR1 LNHDA and CDR2 SQIVND come from the germline V gene (reference sequence). The CDR3, as DNA: TGTGCCAGTAGTAAAGACAGGGCCGGGAACACTGAAGCTTTCTTT. Protein sequence: CASSKDRAGNTEAFF.

The chain joins TRBV7-9 to TRBJ1-1, with no clear D. CDR1 SEHNR and CDR2 FQNEAQ come from the germline V gene (reference sequence). V was pared by 1 base and J by 3 bases, with 6 bases between. This CDR3 comprises 13 residues. The CDR3 DNA reads TGTGCCAGCAGCTTAGTCACGGACACTGAAGCTTTCTTT. Its translation: CASSLVTDTEAFF.

V and J are TRBV2 and TRBJ2-1; unclear D gene. V was pared by 8 bases and J by 7 bases, with 9 bases between. Germline CDR1 SNHLY, CDR2 FYNNEI. The CDR3 sequence is 11 residues long. The CDR3 is CASLSRNEQFF. DNA for the CDR3: TGTGCCAGCCTGAGCAGGAATGAGCAGTTCTTC.

This chain uses TRBV6-5 with TRBJ2-7; D is perhaps TRBD1 (5 bases). CDR1 and CDR2 (germline): MNHEY, SVGAGI. The ends were cut back, 7 bases at V and 0 bases at J, with 10 bases in the middle. CDR3 length: 13 residues. The CDR3 nucleotides read TGTGCCAGCATGAGAACAGGCTCCTACGAGCAGTACTTC. Amino acids: CASMRTGSYEQYF.

As for this clone: The limits of the CDR3 on the DNA are not certain, so only TCRdb's listed CDR3 is given. V is TRBV2 and J is TRBJ1-4. Germline loops: CDR1 SNHLY, CDR2 FYNNEI. The CDR3 is made up of 12 amino acids, end residues included. CDR3 region: CASSSSNEKLFF.

The rearrangement uses TRBV2 and TRBJ2-1, with D perhaps TRBD2 (6 bases). There are 16 residues in the CDR3. Trimming removed 6 bases at V and 5 bases at J, with 20 bases between. Germline CDR1 is SNHLY and CDR2 is FYNNEI. CDR3 nucleotide sequence: TGTGCCAGCAGGCCGGTTGGGGCGGGGCTGAACAATGAGCAGTTCTTC. Translating gives CASRPVGAGLNNEQFF.

J is TRBJ1-6 and V is TRBV11-2; D is unclear. CDR3 length equals 13 residues. Germline V CDR1 and CDR2: SGHAT, FQNNGV. V lost 3 bases and J lost 5, with 5 bases in between. The CDR3 loop reads CASSLENNSPLHF. CDR3 DNA: TGTGCCAGCAGCTTGGAAAATAATTCACCCCTCCACTTT.

The count of this clone is one. V gene TRBV9 combines with J gene TRBJ2-7; D possibly corresponds to TRBD2 (6 bases). V was shortened by 3 bases and J by 2 bases, with 12 bases between the two germline ends. The V gene's germline CDR1 is SGDLS and CDR2 YYNGEE. This CDR3 is 14 amino acids long. The CDR3 region is CASSASGSPYEQYF. CDR3 sequence (DNA): TGTGCCAGCAGCGCCTCCGGGAGTCCCTACGAGCAGTACTTC.

The chain couples TRBV7-2 to TRBJ2-1; 12 nucleotides agree with TRBD2. After removal of 3 bases from V and 5 bases from J, the junction contained 5 bases not matched to a gene. CDR3 length: 16 amino acids. Looked up from germline, CDR1 is SGHTA and CDR2 is FQGNSA. The CDR3 region is CASSFLTSGGDNEQFF. CDR3 in DNA: TGTGCCAGCAGCTTCTTGACTAGCGGGGGTGACAATGAGCAGTTCTTC.

The chain employs TRBV7-9 and TRBJ1-6; D may be TRBD1 (6 bases). Germline CDR1 is SEHNR and CDR2 is FQNEAQ (reference sequence). Trimming stripped 5 bases from V and 6 bases from J, with 11 bases between. This CDR3 region has 14 residues. DNA of the CDR3: TGTGCCAGCAGCCAAGGACAGTTTAATTCACCCCTCCACTTT. It yields the protein CASSQGQFNSPLHF. Full variable domain (rest looked up from reference TRBV7-9 and TRBJ1-6): DTGVSQNPRHKITKRGQNVTFRCDPISEHNRLYWYRQTLGQGPEFLTYFQNEAQLEKSRLLSDRFSAERPKGSFSTLEIQRTEQGDSAMYLCASSQGQFNSPLHFGNGTRLTVT.

The V and J genes are TRBV7-6 and TRBJ2-7; D is perhaps TRBD1 (5 bases). The CDR3 loop spans 14 amino acids. CDR1 and CDR2 (germline): SGHVS, FNYEAQ. Trimming shortened V by 5 bases and J by 4 bases, and 15 bases separated the two germline ends. The CDR3 DNA is TGTGCCAGCAGCCCGAAGGGGCAGACATACGAGCAGTACTTC. Translation: CASSPKGQTYEQYF.

The chain is built from TRBV6-2 or TRBV6-3 and TRBJ1-5; no clear D. Germline V gives CDR1 MNHEY, CDR2 SVGEGT. Trimming removed 0 bases from V and 3 bases from J, with 18 bases in between. The CDR3 length is 18 residues. Here the CDR3 reads CASSYSAGRRYHNQPQHF. The CDR3 DNA sequence: TGTGCCAGCAGTTACTCGGCCGGACGGAGATACCACAATCAGCCCCAGCATTTT.

This chain connects TRBV11-3 to TRBJ1-5, with a possible D match to TRBD1 (5 bases). Germline loops: CDR1 SGHNT, CDR2 YENEEA. This CDR3 contains 12 residues. Trimming removed 3 bases from V and 5 bases from J, with 5 bases in between. Here the CDR3 reads CASSLGDQPQHF. As DNA, the CDR3 is TGTGCCAGCAGCTTGGGGGATCAGCCCCAGCATTTT.

The chain employs TRBV14 and TRBJ2-3; no clear D. Germline CDR1 is SGHDN and CDR2 is FVKESK. V was trimmed by 1 base and J by 1 base, leaving 6 bases between them. CDR3 length: 14 amino acids. The CDR3 region is CASSQGAGTDTQYF. CDR3 nucleotides: TGTGCCAGCAGCCAAGGGGCGGGCACAGATACGCAGTATTTT.

The chain has TRBV7-9 and TRBJ1-5; the D is unclear. Germline assignment: CDR1 SEHNR and CDR2 FQNEAQ (reference sequence). This CDR3 spans 13 amino acids. Trimming took 6 bases from V and 5 from J, leaving 11 bases between them. CDR3 amino acids: CASSPTGYQPQHF. For the CDR3, the DNA is TGTGCCAGCAGTCCAACCGGTTATCAGCCCCAGCATTTT.

The chain is built from TRBV3-1 (or the pseudogene TRBV3-2) and TRBJ1-1; D not certain. This CDR3 has 14 residues. Per the germline V gene, CDR1 is LGHDT and CDR2 is YNNKEL (reference sequence). The germline V and J ends were trimmed by 4 bases and 1 base, with 10 bases remaining between them. The CDR3 here is CASSPEDANTEAFF. In DNA form, the CDR3 reads TGTGCCAGCAGCCCGGAGGACGCGAACACTGAAGCTTTCTTT.

This clone was seen more than once but under ten times. This chain uses TRBV5-1 with TRBJ2-3; 8 bases fit TRBD2. CDR3 length: 15 residues. Germline-derived CDR1 and CDR2 are SGHRS and YFSETQ. V lost 2 bases, J lost 0 bases, and 2 bases stayed unmatched. The CDR3, as DNA: TGCGCCAGCAGCTTTAGCGGGAAGAGCACAGATACGCAGTATTTT. Translating gives CASSFSGKSTDTQYF.

The chain couples TRBV6-5 to TRBJ2-3; D is unresolved. This CDR3 has 13 amino acids. V was cut by 6 bases and J by 3 bases, with 10 bases left in between. The germline V gene encodes CDR1 MNHEY and CDR2 SVGAGI. The CDR3, as DNA: TGTGCCAGCAGCTCCCCTAGTACAGATACGCAGTATTTT. Its translation: CASSSPSTDTQYF.

The CDR3 DNA reads TGTGCCAGCAACCGACAGGGATCCGAGCAGTACTTC. The encoded protein is CASNRQGSEQYF. The J gene is TRBJ2-7, the V gene TRBV6-6; 7 bases map to TRBD1. Germline CDR1 MNHNY, CDR2 SVGAGI (reference sequence). This CDR3 contains 12 residues. The V and J ends lost 7 bases and 6 bases, in that order; junction bases with no gene match: 6.

The chain combines TRBV5-1 with TRBJ1-1; D not certain. V was shortened by 0 bases and J by 3 bases, with 12 bases between the two germline ends. Germline V lookup: CDR1 SGHRS, CDR2 YFSETQ. This CDR3 region has 15 residues. This CDR3 is CASSLVASPDTEAFF. CDR3 sequence (DNA): TGCGCCAGCAGCTTGGTAGCCTCTCCGGACACTGAAGCTTTCTTT.

The V and J genes are TRBV4-1 and TRBJ2-3, with a tentative D call TRBD2 (5 bases). The germline gives CDR1 MGHRA, CDR2 YSYEKL. This CDR3 region has 17 residues. V gave up 0 bases and J gave up 0 bases, with 13 bases separating them. CDR3 protein: CASSQDEFGGSTDTQYF. The CDR3 nucleotides read TGCGCCAGCAGCCAAGATGAGTTCGGCGGGAGCACAGATACGCAGTATTTT.

The CDR3 nucleotides read TGTGCCATCAGTGAAAGAGGGGGGTCTGACATAATGAACTATGGCTACACCTTC. Its protein product is CAISERGGSDIMNYGYTF. The chain combines TRBV10-3 with TRBJ1-2; tentatively, D is TRBD1 (6 bases). V gave up 3 bases and J gave up 2 bases, with 22 bases separating them. The CDR3 runs to 18 residues. CDR1 is ENHRY, CDR2 SYGVKD, per germline.

V is TRBV6-6 and J is TRBJ1-6; maybe TRBD1 (6 bases). The ends were cut back, 7 bases at V and 7 bases at J, with 17 bases in the middle. The length of the CDR3 is 15 residues. Germline V CDR1 and CDR2: MNHNY, SVGAGI (reference sequence). CDR3 coding DNA: TGTGCCAGCACCCTCCCCCAGGGGCCGAATTCACCCCTCCACTTT. It is translated as CASTLPQGPNSPLHF.

This chain links TRBV7-6 with TRBJ2-7; D possibly corresponds to TRBD1 (6 bases). The CDR3 has 14 amino acids. Looked up from germline, CDR1 is SGHVS and CDR2 is FNYEAQ. V lost 5 bases to trimming and J lost 1 base, with 12 bases between them. The CDR3 region has the DNA TGTGCCAGCAGCCCTGGACAGCATTCCTACGAGCAGTACTTC. As protein: CASSPGQHSYEQYF.

This rearrangement joins TRBV7-9 to TRBJ2-7; D remains unclear. CDR1 and CDR2 from the germline V gene are SEHNR and FQNEAQ (reference sequence). V lost 1 base to trimming and J lost 7 bases, with 11 bases between them. The CDR3 has 13 residues. CDR3 sequence: CASSLVYVEEQYF. For the CDR3, the DNA is TGTGCCAGCAGCTTAGTGTATGTCGAAGAGCAGTACTTC. Variable domain in full (rest from reference TRBV7-9 and TRBJ2-7): DTGVSQNPRHKITKRGQNVTFRCDPISEHNRLYWYRQTLGQGPEFLTYFQNEAQLEKSRLLSDRFSAERPKGSFSTLEIQRTEQGDSAMYLCASSLVYVEEQYFGPGTRLTVT.